This TCR beta chain was retrieved from a study of blood T cell repertoires in COVID-19. Background on the study: Samples representing acute and convalescent COVID-19 were sourced from the United States, Italy and Spain.

Followed longitudinally, the Seattle patients had been enrolled during active infection. The method was immunoSEQ multiplex PCR; TCRdb's version includes in-frame clones alone and lacks a portion of them. The sample records about 200,000 clones, just under 85% being singletons. The sample consisted of peripheral blood. The TCR sequence derives from a man aged 55 to 70 with COVID-19, enrolled during active disease.

The CDR3 nucleotides read TGTGCCAGCAGCCAAGGAGGGAGCACAGATACGCAGTATTTT. Translated: CASSQGGSTDTQYF. The chain couples TRBV11-3 to TRBJ2-3, with D possibly being TRBD2 (6 bases). The CDR3 is 14 residues long. Germline V CDR1 and CDR2: SGHNT, YENEEA. V was shortened by 5 bases and J by 0 bases, with 9 bases between the two germline ends. Looking up the rest from reference TRBV11-3 and TRBJ2-3 gives the full variable domain: EAGVVQSPRYKIIEKKQPVAFWCNPISGHNTLYWYLQNLGQGPELLIRYENEEAVDDSQLPKDRFSAERLKGVDSTLKIQPAELGDSAVYLCASSQGGSTDTQYFGPGTRLTVL.